This entry concerns a single T cell receptor beta chain. Its antigen is undetermined. This specimen comes from a study of identical twins. General study points: Out-of-frame TCR alpha sharing observed in monozygotic twins exceeded model estimates. In beta out-of-frame sequences, the excess sharing between twins was weaker. Low generation probability was overrepresented in out-of-frame alpha sequences shared by twins.

Germline values: CDR1 DFQATT, CDR2 SNEGSKA (reference sequence). Trimming cost V 6 bases and J 3 bases, with 17 bases left between them. There are 14 residues in the CDR3. TCRdb re-called the 5' RACE reads through MiXCR, storing one row per CDR3 protein. The sample contains 400,000 to 650,000 distinct CDR3 sequences, roughly 21% of which appear only once. The same specimen was also included in a second study, on T cells expressing NK-cell markers. Turning to that study: There were a few donors in whom these clonotypes also led the CD3+CD56-NKG2C+ fraction.

Input material: CD4+ T cells sorted from blood. This clonotype was sampled from a young woman in good health. The chain recombines TRBV20-1 with TRBJ1-1, with D unresolved. CDR3 residues: CSATRPGSDTEAFF. As DNA, the CDR3 is TGCAGTGCCACGCGACCTGGGTCGGACACTGAAGCTTTCTTT.